What follows are 21 T cell receptor beta chains derived from one specimen sequenced in a study of shared clonotypes between healthy human individuals. Naive-designated CD8 cells lacked CD45RO, were positively enriched for CCR7, and omitted terminally differentiated effector memory CD45RA+ cells. TCRdb keeps only in-frame clones here, not all; method: immunoSEQ multiplex PCR. The profile shows about 1,800,000 clones, just under 95% of them singletons. Sequencing used naive CD8+ T cells sorted from blood. Every receptor here comes from a man younger than 30 in good health.

The rearrangement uses TRBV28 and TRBJ1-2, with D maybe TRBD1 (6 bases). The germline V gene has CDR1 MDHEN and CDR2 SYDVKM. Deletions cut 4 bases from V and 3 bases from J, with 24 bases between. This CDR3 is built from 18 residues. This CDR3 is CASSSGGVGQFEDYGYTF. The CDR3 region has the DNA TGTGCCAGCAGTTCCGGCGGAGTTGGACAGTTCGAAGACTATGGCTACACCTTC.

On this clone: Other DNA variants within this sample encode the same CDR3. J is TRBJ1-5 and V is TRBV27; D is unresolved. The CDR3 consists of 12 residues. V lost 3 bases and J 7 bases, leaving 7 bases between the germline ends. Germline V gene data show CDR1 as MNHEY and CDR2 as SMNVEV (reference sequence). The CDR3 is CASSFPGQPQHF. The DNA for the CDR3 is TGTGCCAGCAGTTTCCCAGGACAGCCCCAGCATTTT.

The chain is built from TRBV4-1 and TRBJ1-2; the D gene is possibly TRBD1 (5 bases). The germline V gene has CDR1 MGHRA and CDR2 YSYEKL. V was trimmed by 1 base and J by 7 bases, leaving 16 bases between them. This CDR3 is 15 amino acids long. The CDR3 spells CASSQVWGEFGGYTF. DNA for the CDR3: TGCGCCAGCAGCCAAGTTTGGGGGGAATTCGGTGGCTACACCTTC.

This sequence joins TRBV27 and TRBJ2-1; tentatively, D is TRBD1 or TRBD2 (5 bases each). Germline V gene data show CDR1 as MNHEY and CDR2 as SMNVEV (reference sequence). CDR3 length equals 15 residues. V was trimmed by 3 bases and J by 4 bases, leaving 13 bases between them. CDR3 in amino acids: CASSFGARGYNEQFF. CDR3 DNA: TGTGCCAGCAGTTTCGGGGCAAGGGGATACAATGAGCAGTTCTTC.

This chain uses TRBV4-1 with TRBJ2-3; D ambiguous. Trimming left V 1 base short and J 1 base short, with 9 bases between. This CDR3 is built from 15 residues. CDR1 MGHRA and CDR2 YSYEKL come from the germline V gene. The CDR3 loop reads CASSQGAAGTDTQYF. The CDR3 nucleotides are TGCGCCAGCAGCCAAGGTGCAGCTGGCACAGATACGCAGTATTTT.

The chain carries TRBV5-1 and TRBJ2-2; 11 bases fit TRBD1. The ends lost 5 bases at V and 6 bases at J; junction bases unmatched: 6. The CDR3 contains 15 residues. From germline, CDR1 is SGHRS and CDR2 YFSETQ. The CDR3 region is CASSPWDRGAGELFF. The DNA of the CDR3 is TGCGCCAGCAGTCCCTGGGACAGGGGGGCCGGGGAGCTGTTTTTT.

This chain uses TRBV7-2 with TRBJ2-7, with TRBD1 matching 7 bases. The germline V gene encodes CDR1 SGHTA and CDR2 FQGNSA. The CDR3 loop spans 15 amino acids. After removal of 5 bases from V and 1 base from J, the junction contained 8 bases not matched to a gene. CDR3 sequence reads: CASSARQGLSYEQYF. CDR3 nucleotides: TGTGCCAGCAGCGCCAGACAGGGTTTGTCCTACGAGCAGTACTTC.

In DNA, the CDR3 is TGTGCCAGCAGTGAAGCTCGCCAGGCCGGCACTGAAGCTTTCTTT. Translating gives CASSEARQAGTEAFF. The J gene is TRBJ1-1, the V gene TRBV6-1; D call uncertain. CDR3 size: 15 residues. Germline V gene data show CDR1 as MNHNS and CDR2 as SASEGT. V lost 0 bases to trimming and J lost 4 bases, with 12 bases between them.

Note on this clone: This sample also contains other DNA sequences that code for the same CDR3. The chain carries TRBV11-3 and TRBJ1-1, with no clear D. With 2 bases removed from V and 0 bases from J, the gap between germline ends came to 4 bases. This CDR3 contains 13 residues. Germline CDR1 reads SGHNT; CDR2 reads YENEEA. For the CDR3, the DNA is TGTGCCAGCAGCTTAACCCTGAACACTGAAGCTTTCTTT. This encodes CASSLTLNTEAFF.

This chain links TRBV30 with TRBJ2-1, with no clear D. The germline V gene has CDR1 GTSNPN and CDR2 SVGIG (reference sequence). V lost 0 bases to trimming and J lost 3 bases, with 9 bases between them. This CDR3 region has 14 residues. In DNA, the CDR3 is TGTGCCTGGAGTGTATTGTCCTACTACAATGAGCAGTTCTTC. Residues: CAWSVLSYYNEQFF. The variable domain in full, with the rest retrieved from reference TRBV30 and TRBJ2-1, is SQTIHQWPATLVQPVGSPLSLECTVEGTSNPNLYWYRQAAGRGLQLLFYSVGIGQISSEVPQNLSASRPQDRQFILSSKKLLLSDSGFYLCAWSVLSYYNEQFFGPGTRLTVL.

A word on this clone: The sample holds other DNA sequences that translate to the same CDR3. The gene calls are TRBV28 and TRBJ2-7; no reliable D call. CDR1 is MDHEN, CDR2 SYDVKM, per germline. The germline V and J ends were trimmed by 2 bases and 4 bases, with 3 bases remaining between them. This CDR3 spans 11 amino acids. The CDR3 region has the DNA TGTGCCAGCAGTTTAACGTACGAGCAGTACTTC. This encodes CASSLTYEQYF.

The gene calls are TRBV5-1 and TRBJ2-2; D remains ambiguous. Trimming took 3 bases from V and 2 from J, leaving 8 bases between them. Germline loops: CDR1 SGHRS, CDR2 YFSETQ. This CDR3 comprises 14 residues. CDR3 region: CASSYLVNTGELFF. The DNA of the CDR3 is TGCGCCAGCAGCTACTTGGTTAACACCGGGGAGCTGTTTTTT.

The rearrangement links TRBV27 to TRBJ2-1, with D maybe TRBD2 (6 bases). V lost 2 bases and J lost 9, with 14 bases in between. Per germline, CDR1 MNHEY and CDR2 SMNVEV (reference sequence). This CDR3 region has 14 residues. CDR3 in DNA: TGTGCCAGCAGTTTAGTCGGGAGTTGGGGTGAGCAGTTCTTC. It encodes CASSLVGSWGEQFF.

The chain's CDR3 is CASSPGLALQETQYF. In DNA form, the CDR3 reads TGTGCCAGCAGCCCTGGACTAGCGTTACAAGAGACCCAGTACTTC. The chain joins TRBV5-6 to TRBJ2-5, with 9 positions matching TRBD2. V was pared by 4 bases and J by 2 bases, with 6 bases of the junction left unmatched. The germline V gene has CDR1 SGHDT and CDR2 YYEEEE. This CDR3 has 15 amino acids.

The rearrangement uses TRBV7-9 and TRBJ1-4; the D gene is possibly TRBD1 (5 bases). Germline CDR1 reads SEHNR; CDR2 reads FQNEAQ (reference sequence). V shed 4 bases and J shed 0 bases, with 9 bases lying between them. The CDR3 length is 15 residues. Here the CDR3 DNA reads TGTGCCAGCAGCTCCAGGGAGTCAACTAATGAAAAACTGTTTTTT. It encodes CASSSRESTNEKLFF.

About this clone itself: Other DNA sequences of this sample code for an identical CDR3. This rearrangement joins TRBV4-1 to TRBJ2-7; D is undetermined. This CDR3 spans 14 amino acids. V was clipped by 2 bases and J by 0 bases, with 8 bases between them. The V gene's germline CDR1 is MGHRA and CDR2 YSYEKL. CDR3 sequence (DNA): TGCGCCAGCAGCCAATTGCGGAGCTCCTACGAGCAGTACTTC. This sequence encodes CASSQLRSSYEQYF.

The gene calls are TRBV5-1 and TRBJ1-1, with a possible D match to TRBD1 (6 bases). Per germline, CDR1 SGHRS and CDR2 YFSETQ. This CDR3 region has 15 residues. The V end was cut by 2 bases, the J end by 0 bases, with 11 bases between. CDR3: CASSFDRSMNTEAFF. The CDR3 DNA is TGCGCCAGCAGCTTTGACAGGAGCATGAACACTGAAGCTTTCTTT.

V gene TRBV5-1 combines with J gene TRBJ1-1; the D is unclear. Germline V lookup: CDR1 SGHRS, CDR2 YFSETQ. Trimming shortened V by 2 bases and J by 0 bases, and 11 bases separated the two germline ends. The CDR3 is 15 residues long. The CDR3 DNA reads TGCGCCAGCAGCTTCGGCGGATACATGAACACTGAAGCTTTCTTT. Protein: CASSFGGYMNTEAFF.

Comment on this clone: Other DNA sequences in this specimen translate into the identical CDR3. The V gene is TRBV11-2, the J gene TRBJ1-5, with D possibly matching TRBD1 (5 bases). CDR1 SGHAT and CDR2 FQNNGV come from the germline V gene. The CDR3 has 15 amino acids. The V end lost 0 bases, the J end lost 5 bases, and 11 bases lay between the germline ends. This CDR3 reads CASSLDPGTDQPQHF. The CDR3 nucleotides are TGTGCCAGCAGCTTAGATCCGGGGACCGATCAGCCCCAGCATTTT.

The J gene is TRBJ2-3, the V gene TRBV7-2; a weak D match, TRBD1 (5 bases). V lost 1 base and J lost 6, with 20 bases in between. CDR1 and CDR2 from the germline V gene are SGHTA and FQGNSA. The CDR3 covers 17 residues. The CDR3 loop is CASSLVGAETFRDTQYF. The DNA of the CDR3 is TGTGCCAGCAGCTTAGTAGGGGCGGAGACCTTTCGGGATACGCAGTATTTT.

The chain joins TRBV5-6 to TRBJ2-5; TRBD2 matches 9 bases. V gave up 2 bases and J gave up 5 bases; unmatched junction bases: 4. The germline V gene has CDR1 SGHDT and CDR2 YYEEEE. This CDR3 contains 14 residues. The DNA for the CDR3 is TGTGCCAGCAGCTTTTTTAGCGGGAGCGAGACCCAGTACTTC. Its translation: CASSFFSGSETQYF.